This T cell receptor (beta chain) derives from a study of blood T cell repertoires in COVID-19. On the study more broadly: The United States, Italy and Spain provided the acute and convalescent COVID-19 samples. The cDNA or gDNA used as material had been derived from T cells, B-cell-depleted T cells, or PBMCs.

V was clipped by 3 bases and J by 1 base; unmatched bases: 3. The CDR3 runs to 17 residues. Germline V gene lookup returns CDR1 SNHLY and CDR2 FYNNEI. Libraries were prepared by immunoSEQ multiplex PCR; TCRdb keeps only in-frame clonotypes and omits some of them. Of approximately 31,000 clones listed, 90% are singletons. The sequenced sample was peripheral blood. The chain uses TRBV2 and TRBJ2-6; 10 bases agree with TRBD1. This TCR was sampled from a human donor in a cohort sampled during active COVID-19. DNA for the CDR3: TGTGCCAGCAGTGAGGACAGGGGGATATCTGGGGCCAACGTCCTGACTTTC. This encodes CASSEDRGISGANVLTF. Full variable domain (missing parts from reference TRBV2 and TRBJ2-6): EPEVTQTPSHQVTQMGQEVILRCVPISNHLYFYWYRQILGQKVEFLVSFYNNEISEKSEIFDDQFSVERPDGSNFTLKIRSTKLEDSAMYFCASSEDRGISGANVLTFGAGSRLTVL.